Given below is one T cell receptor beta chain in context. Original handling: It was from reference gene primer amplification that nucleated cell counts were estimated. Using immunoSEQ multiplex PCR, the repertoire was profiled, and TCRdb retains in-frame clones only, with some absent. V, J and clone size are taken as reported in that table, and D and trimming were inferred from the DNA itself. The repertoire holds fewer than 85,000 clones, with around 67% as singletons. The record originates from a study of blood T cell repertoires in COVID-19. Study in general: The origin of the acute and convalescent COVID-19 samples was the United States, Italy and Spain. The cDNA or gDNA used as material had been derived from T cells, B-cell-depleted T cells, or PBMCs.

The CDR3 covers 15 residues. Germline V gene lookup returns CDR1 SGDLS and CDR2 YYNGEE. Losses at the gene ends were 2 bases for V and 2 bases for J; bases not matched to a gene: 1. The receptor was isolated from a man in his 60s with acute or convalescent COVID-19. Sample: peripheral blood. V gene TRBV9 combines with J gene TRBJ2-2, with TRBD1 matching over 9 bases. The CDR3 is CASSVDRGNTGELFF. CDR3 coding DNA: TGTGCCAGCAGCGTGGACAGGGGAAACACCGGGGAGCTGTTTTTT.